The 7 T cell receptor beta chains given below trace back to one sample, sequenced in a study of blood T cell repertoires in COVID-19. Clones were read by immunoSEQ multiplex PCR, and TCRdb kept only the in-frame ones, dropping some. The sample consists of roughly 320,000 clones, around nine tenths of them appearing once. The material sequenced was PBMCs or T cells enriched from blood (not recorded which). These receptors all stem from a woman in her twenties or thirties who had been exposed to COVID-19.

The chain is built from TRBV20-1 and TRBJ1-2, with D hard to call. Trimming pared 8 bases from V and 5 bases from J, leaving 12 bases between. Germline V gene sequence: CDR1 DFQATT, CDR2 SNEGSKA (reference sequence). The CDR3 loop spans 11 amino acids. CDR3 DNA: TGCAGTCTTTTTTCGGGGTATGGCTACACCTTC. Translation: CSLFSGYGYTF.

The CDR3 here is CASSSSDRDGTEAFF. As DNA, the CDR3 is TGTGCCAGCAGCTCCTCGGACAGGGATGGCACTGAAGCTTTCTTT. The chain recombines TRBV7-9 with TRBJ1-1, with 8 bases matching TRBD1. Per the germline V gene, CDR1 is SEHNR and CDR2 is FQNEAQ (reference sequence). The length of the CDR3 is 15 residues. V was pared by 4 bases and J by 4 bases, with 8 bases of the junction left unmatched.

J is TRBJ2-5 and V is TRBV7-2; 8 bases are shared with TRBD2. This CDR3 is 14 amino acids long. V dropped 5 bases and J dropped 4; count of bases not matched to a gene: 6. Germline assignment: CDR1 SGHTA and CDR2 FQGNSA. The CDR3 DNA reads as TGTGCCAGCAGCCCCCCCGGGGGGGCAGAGACCCAGTACTTC. The encoded protein is CASSPPGGAETQYF. Complete variable domain (other parts from reference TRBV7-2 and TRBJ2-5): GAGVSQSPSNKVTEKGKDVELRCDPISGHTALYWYRQSLGQGLEFLIYFQGNSAPDKSGLPSDRFSAERTGGSVSTLTIQRTQQEDSAVYLCASSPPGGAETQYFGPGTRLLVL.

V gene TRBV5-1 combines with J gene TRBJ1-1, with D tentatively TRBD1 (6 bases). CDR1 and CDR2 (germline): SGHRS, YFSETQ. The V end was cut by 2 bases, the J end by 1 base, with 12 bases between. The CDR3 consists of 15 residues. CDR3: CASSLRTAENTEAFF. Written as DNA, the CDR3 is TGCGCCAGCAGCTTAAGGACAGCAGAGAACACTGAAGCTTTCTTT.

This CDR3 is CASSWTGDNSPLHF. The DNA for the CDR3 is TGTGCCAGCAGCTGGACAGGGGATAATTCACCCCTCCACTTT. This chain uses TRBV5-6 with TRBJ1-6, with 9 nucleotides matching TRBD1. The germline CDR1 and CDR2 sequences are SGHDT and YYEEEE. J gave up 5 bases and V 3 bases, and 0 bases lay outside the gene matches. This CDR3 spans 14 amino acids.

The rearrangement uses TRBV16 and TRBJ1-2; the match to TRBD1 covers 8 bases. J lost 8 bases, V lost 4 bases, and 6 bases had no gene match. CDR3 length equals 13 residues. Germline CDR1 is KGHSY and CDR2 is FQNENV. The CDR3 DNA reads TGTGCCAGCAGCCGCGGACAGGGAAAAGGCTACACCTTC. This codes for CASSRGQGKGYTF. Complete variable domain (other parts from reference TRBV16 and TRBJ1-2): GEEVAQTPKHLVRGEGQKAKLYCAPIKGHSYVFWYQQVLKNEFKFLISFQNENVFDETGMPKERFSAKCLPNSPCSLEIQATKLEDSAVYFCASSRGQGKGYTFGSGTRLTVV.

The chain employs TRBV4-1 and TRBJ2-5; D is perhaps TRBD1 (6 bases). V was trimmed by 2 bases and J by 2 bases, leaving 18 bases between them. The V gene's germline CDR1 is MGHRA and CDR2 YSYEKL. The CDR3 consists of 17 residues. The CDR3 DNA sequence: TGCGCCAGCAGCCAAAGGTGGGATGCCAGGGGTCAAGAGACCCAGTACTTC. It specifies CASSQRWDARGQETQYF.